These T cell receptor beta chains were read from a single sample in a study of T cells in Graves' hyperthyroidism and ophthalmopathy. Using its own MiXCR run on the multiplex PCR reads, TCRdb lists one record per CDR3 protein. This table has roughly 250,000 distinct CDR3 sequences, 20% to 25% appearing once. Input material: blood. Receptors originate from a man aged 25-40 years with Graves' ophthalmopathy. Both conserved end residues are part of each CDR3. Fields, in order: CDR3 protein, V gene, clone size. A clone size is listed for some rows: how often the clone was seen (once, few, many), or a class if it is expanded.

CASSQFRSSTDTQYF TRBV14 NA
CSAEGSLLSTDTQYF TRBV20-1 many
CASSDRGFETQYF TRBV2 NA
CASSFPLNEQFF TRBV12-3/TRBV12-4 NA
CASSAASLGEQYF TRBV9 many
CAWTRGSGYNEQFF TRBV30 many
CSATYRYNEQFF TRBV20-1 NA
CAWSLTSLGELFF TRBV30 few
CAWTLGGSRSGNTIYF TRBV30 many
CASSSTGTYAPQPQHF TRBV7-9 few
CASSQAARGRATYNEQFF TRBV3-1 many
CASSRQSNNTGELFF TRBV11-1 many
CSARALRLAGSDTQYF TRBV20-1 few
CASSASGQGTYNEQFF TRBV5-1 NA
CAQRRGGLDEQFF TRBV30 few
CASSLDRQASSPLHF TRBV5-1 few
CAWSGSGTVNSPLHF TRBV30 few
CASSQDSRGTYEQYF TRBV3-1 many
CSARLLWPYNEQFF TRBV20-1 few
CASSPMAGQYNEQFF TRBV5-4 few
CATREGEGANQPQHF TRBV24-1 many
CSARRSGTSYEQYF TRBV20-1 NA
CASSTAPSGNYEQYF TRBV5-1 few
CASSLGTERYGYTF TRBV5-4 NA
CATSGAGVSEQYF TRBV24-1 NA